Presented here are 32 T cell receptor beta chains from one specimen sequenced in a study of shared clonotypes between healthy human individuals. Clones were read by immunoSEQ multiplex PCR, and TCRdb kept only the in-frame ones, dropping some. Counted here are roughly 590,000 clones, around 95% occurring once; the ten biggest clones make up 0.095% to 0.12%. Naive CD8 cells, CD45RO-negative and positively selected for CCR7, excluded terminally differentiated effector memory CD45RA+ cells. The sequenced sample was naive CD8+ T cells sorted from blood. The receptors come from a woman between 25 and 40 years old in good health.

The chain couples TRBV27 to TRBJ1-6, with a tentative D call TRBD1 (6 bases). Trimming pared 7 bases from V and 7 bases from J, leaving 17 bases between. Germline V lookup: CDR1 MNHEY, CDR2 SMNVEV (reference sequence). CDR3 length equals 15 residues. The CDR3 sequence: CASTPLTGLNSPLHF. Here the CDR3 DNA reads TGTGCCAGCACCCCCCTAACAGGGCTAAATTCACCCCTCCACTTT.

This clone was detected only once. The chain employs TRBV5-6 and TRBJ2-1; tentatively, D is TRBD1 (5 bases). The length of the CDR3 is 14 residues. Trimming pared 6 bases from V and 8 bases from J, leaving 18 bases between. CDR1 is SGHDT and CDR2 is YYEEEE in the germline V gene. DNA for the CDR3: TGTGCCAGCACCGGGCCTAAGGGGTGGGATGAGCAGTTCTTC. It codes for CASTGPKGWDEQFF.

This CDR3 is CAIRYTLNSYEQYF. The CDR3 nucleotides read TGTGCCATCAGATACACGCTCAACTCCTACGAGCAGTACTTC. V is TRBV10-3 and J is TRBJ2-7; no definite D call. The CDR3 extends over 14 amino acids. Trimming left V 6 bases short and J 0 bases short, with 12 bases between. Per the germline V gene, CDR1 is ENHRY and CDR2 is SYGVKD.

The chain combines TRBV5-1 with TRBJ2-2; no reliable D call. The CDR3 totals 14 residues. With 2 bases removed from V and 7 bases from J, the gap between germline ends came to 12 bases. Germline V gene data show CDR1 as SGHRS and CDR2 as YFSETQ. The CDR3 here is CASSFHLGGGELFF. In DNA, the CDR3 is TGCGCCAGCAGCTTTCACTTGGGTGGCGGGGAGCTGTTTTTT.

The rearrangement uses TRBV2 and TRBJ2-2; the match to TRBD1 covers 7 bases. CDR3 length: 15 amino acids. The germline gives CDR1 SNHLY, CDR2 FYNNEI. J lost 2 bases, V lost 6 bases, and 6 bases had no gene match. The CDR3, as DNA: TGTGCCAGCAGGAGCGGACAGGCAAACACCGGGGAGCTGTTTTTT. Encoded protein: CASRSGQANTGELFF.

This chain joins TRBV6-5 and TRBJ1-1; D gene uncertain. The V end was cut by 10 bases, the J end by 1 base, with 16 bases between. This CDR3 has 14 amino acids. Germline V gives CDR1 MNHEY, CDR2 SVGAGI. The CDR3 DNA sequence: TGTGCCACCTCCCAACGAGGAGGGAACACTGAAGCTTTCTTT. Residues: CATSQRGGNTEAFF.

The chain links TRBV4-1 to TRBJ2-2, with 7 bases fitting TRBD2. Trimming cost V 4 bases and J 8 bases; bases outside gene matches: 7. The germline V gene has CDR1 MGHRA and CDR2 YSYEKL. The CDR3 runs to 14 residues. Here the CDR3 reads CASSLRTRDGELFF. The CDR3 DNA sequence: TGCGCCAGCAGCCTACGGACTAGAGATGGGGAGCTGTTTTTT.

The chain has TRBV4-1 and TRBJ2-1, with TRBD2 as a possible D gene (5 bases). The germline V and J ends were trimmed by 2 bases and 6 bases, with 14 bases remaining between them. From germline, CDR1 is MGHRA and CDR2 YSYEKL. This CDR3 is 15 amino acids long. The CDR3 reads CASSQLRGSGNEQFF. The CDR3 bases are TGCGCCAGCAGCCAATTACGGGGTTCGGGCAATGAGCAGTTCTTC.

V is TRBV7-6 and J is TRBJ1-1; 9 bases map to TRBD1. J gave up 4 bases and V 1 base, and 7 bases lay outside the gene matches. The germline gives CDR1 SGHVS, CDR2 FNYEAQ. The CDR3 covers 16 residues. The CDR3 DNA is TGTGCCAGCAGCTTAGGGACAGGGGTTGGGGTCACTGAAGCTTTCTTT. Translating it yields CASSLGTGVGVTEAFF.

The chain has TRBV10-3 and TRBJ2-2; 15 bases align to TRBD2. Germline V gene data show CDR1 as ENHRY and CDR2 as SYGVKD. The CDR3 spans 18 residues. After removal of 0 bases from V and 6 bases from J, the junction contained 5 bases not matched to a gene. CDR3 amino acids: CAISESGTSGRSSGELFF. The CDR3 coding sequence is TGTGCCATCAGTGAGTCTGGGACTAGCGGGAGGAGTTCCGGGGAGCTGTTTTTT.

The rearrangement links TRBV27 to TRBJ2-7; D gene unclear. Germline V gene data show CDR1 as MNHEY and CDR2 as SMNVEV (reference sequence). This CDR3 region has 14 residues. Trimming took off 5 bases at V and 6 bases at J, with 17 bases between the two ends. The CDR3 spells CASSRPSPEGEQYF. Here the CDR3 DNA reads TGTGCCAGCAGTCGGCCAAGCCCGGAAGGCGAGCAGTACTTC.

The chain uses TRBV28 and TRBJ1-4; 7 nucleotides agree with TRBD1. The germline gives CDR1 MDHEN, CDR2 SYDVKM. J was trimmed by 0 bases and V by 4 bases; bases with no gene match: 11. The CDR3 totals 18 residues. The CDR3 protein is CASSSTRDSYTTNEKLFF. CDR3 DNA: TGTGCCAGCAGTTCAACCCGGGACAGCTACACAACTAATGAAAAACTGTTTTTT.

V gene TRBV30 combines with J gene TRBJ2-1; 9 bases agree with TRBD2. Germline V CDR1 and CDR2: GTSNPN, SVGIG (reference sequence). With 0 bases clipped from V and 5 bases from J, the junction kept 5 bases outside the gene matches. The CDR3 runs to 15 residues. Here the CDR3 reads CAWSVGLAGNNEQFF. The CDR3 nucleotides are TGTGCCTGGAGTGTAGGGCTAGCGGGAAACAATGAGCAGTTCTTC.

This chain links TRBV6-5 with TRBJ1-1; possible D gene TRBD1, 5 bases. Trimming took 6 bases from V and 1 from J, leaving 12 bases between them. The germline CDR1 and CDR2 sequences are MNHEY and SVGAGI. The CDR3 loop spans 14 amino acids. The CDR3 reads CASRKGMPNTEAFF. In DNA form, the CDR3 reads TGTGCCAGCAGGAAGGGGATGCCGAACACTGAAGCTTTCTTT.

The chain links TRBV9 to TRBJ1-2; D call uncertain. The length of the CDR3 is 15 residues. Trimming cost V 3 bases and J 2 bases, with 14 bases left between them. Per germline, CDR1 SGDLS and CDR2 YYNGEE. For the CDR3, the DNA is TGTGCCAGCAGCGGGTACATTCAGGAGAACTATGGCTACACCTTC. Protein product: CASSGYIQENYGYTF. The full variable domain, in which reference TRBV9 and TRBJ1-2 provide the parts outside the CDR3, is DSGVTQTPKHLITATGQRVTLRCSPRSGDLSVYWYQQSLDQGLQFLIQYYNGEERAKGNILERFSAQQFPDLHSELNLSSLELGDSALYFCASSGYIQENYGYTFGSGTRLTVV.

This clone was recorded a few times. The rearrangement uses TRBV7-6 and TRBJ2-1; D call uncertain. V was cut by 5 bases and J by 4 bases, with 6 bases left in between. This CDR3 has 12 amino acids. Germline V lookup: CDR1 SGHVS, CDR2 FNYEAQ. The DNA of the CDR3 is TGTGCCAGCAGCACAGAATACAATGAGCAGTTCTTC. Translation gives CASSTEYNEQFF.

This CDR3 is CASSLVLAGGRETQYF. DNA for the CDR3: TGTGCCAGCAGTTTAGTATTAGCGGGAGGGAGAGAGACCCAGTACTTC. The chain is built from TRBV27 and TRBJ2-5; 11 bases map to TRBD2. The CDR3 runs 16 residues. Germline CDR1 is MNHEY and CDR2 is SMNVEV (reference sequence). Trimming cost V 2 bases and J 4 bases; bases outside gene matches: 6.

Concerning this clone: At the DNA level, this CDR3 is encoded by other sequences in the same sample as well. The chain links TRBV19 to TRBJ2-7, with D uncertain. Germline CDR1 is LNHDA and CDR2 is SQIVND (reference sequence). This CDR3 comprises 13 residues. Trimming removed 0 bases from V and 2 bases from J, with 5 bases in between. Written as DNA, the CDR3 is TGTGCCAGTAGTATAGAGCTTACCTACGAGCAGTACTTC. It yields the protein CASSIELTYEQYF. Full variable domain (rest looked up from reference TRBV19 and TRBJ2-7): DGGITQSPKYLFRKEGQNVTLSCEQNLNHDAMYWYRQDPGQGLRLIYYSQIVNDFQKGDIAEGYSVSREKKESFPLTVTSAQKNPTAFYLCASSIELTYEQYFGPGTRLTVT.

This clone was found a few times. The genes are TRBV4-1 and TRBJ1-1; the match to TRBD1 covers 8 bases. The CDR3 runs 17 residues. Germline V gene lookup returns CDR1 MGHRA and CDR2 YSYEKL. The V gene end was trimmed by 1 base and the J gene end by 4 bases; junction bases not matched to a gene: 11. CDR3 protein: CASSQAPQDREATEAFF. The CDR3 DNA reads as TGCGCCAGCAGCCAAGCCCCGCAGGACAGGGAGGCCACTGAAGCTTTCTTT.

V gene TRBV6-5 combines with J gene TRBJ1-4; perhaps TRBD1 as D (5 bases). Germline V CDR1 and CDR2: MNHEY, SVGAGI. This CDR3 contains 15 residues. Trimming shortened V by 3 bases and J by 3 bases, and 11 bases separated the two germline ends. Written as DNA, the CDR3 is TGTGCCAGCAGTTATGAGGGGCGAGCTAATGAAAAACTGTTTTTT. It yields the protein CASSYEGRANEKLFF.

This chain connects TRBV5-1 to TRBJ1-4; 7 bases map to TRBD1. Trimming took 0 bases from V and 0 from J; bases not matched to a gene: 2. The germline V gene encodes CDR1 SGHRS and CDR2 YFSETQ. The CDR3 sequence is 16 residues long. As DNA, the CDR3 is TGCGCCAGCAGCTTGGACAGGGGAGCAACTAATGAAAAACTGTTTTTT. Protein product: CASSLDRGATNEKLFF.

This chain uses TRBV11-3 with TRBJ2-7; TRBD1 matches at 10 bases. This CDR3 has 14 amino acids. V shed 3 bases, J shed 3 bases, and the junction held 2 bases outside the gene matches. Germline V lookup: CDR1 SGHNT, CDR2 YENEEA. The CDR3 region has the DNA TGTGCCAGCAGCTTGACAGGGGGCCACTACGAGCAGTACTTC. It translates to CASSLTGGHYEQYF.

V usage is TRBV9 and J usage is TRBJ2-2, with D perhaps matching TRBD1 (5 bases). The CDR3 spans 16 residues. The V end was cut by 3 bases, the J end by 0 bases, with 12 bases between. The germline V gene encodes CDR1 SGDLS and CDR2 YYNGEE. In DNA form, the CDR3 reads TGTGCCAGCAGCGGAGATGTAGGGGCGAACACCGGGGAGCTGTTTTTT. Encoded protein: CASSGDVGANTGELFF.

The V gene is TRBV28, the J gene TRBJ2-1; the match to TRBD2 covers 12 bases. CDR1 is MDHEN and CDR2 is SYDVKM in the germline V gene. This CDR3 is 17 amino acids long. The V segment lost 6 bases and the J segment 4 bases; nucleotides outside the gene matches: 10. In DNA form, the CDR3 reads TGTGCCAGCAGGGGACTAGCGGGCCCTTGGGGTTACAATGAGCAGTTCTTC. This codes for CASRGLAGPWGYNEQFF. The variable domain in full, completed from reference TRBV28 and TRBJ2-1, reads DVKVTQSSRYLVKRTGEKVFLECVQDMDHENMFWYRQDPGLGLRLIYFSYDVKMKEKGDIPEGYSVSREKKERFSLILESASTNQTSMYLCASRGLAGPWGYNEQFFGPGTRLTVL.

The chain has TRBV11-2 and TRBJ2-7; D is unclear. The CDR3 spans 20 residues. CDR1 SGHAT and CDR2 FQNNGV come from the germline V gene. V lost 0 bases, J lost 6 bases, and 30 bases lay in between. The CDR3 region has the DNA TGTGCCAGCAGCTTAGATGATCGCTCGTCCTCTGCTGAGGCGGTTCTCGAGCAGTACTTC. Amino acid sequence: CASSLDDRSSSAEAVLEQYF.

This chain connects TRBV6-1 to TRBJ2-1; D gene ambiguous. Deletions cut 10 bases from V and 0 bases from J, with 1 base between. Germline V gene data show CDR1 as MNHNS and CDR2 as SASEGT. The CDR3 sequence is 10 residues long. The DNA for the CDR3 is TGTGCCACCTCCTACAATGAGCAGTTCTTC. Its translation is CATSYNEQFF.

V usage is TRBV5-6 and J usage is TRBJ1-1; D gene unclear. V shed 4 bases and J shed 6 bases, with 13 bases lying between them. This CDR3 contains 13 residues. Looked up from germline, CDR1 is SGHDT and CDR2 is YYEEEE. For the CDR3, the DNA is TGTGCCAGCAGCATCTTAATGGCCTCTGAAGCTTTCTTT. Translating gives CASSILMASEAFF.

Points on this clone: Other nucleotide sequences in the sample specify the same CDR3. This chain links TRBV5-1 with TRBJ2-2; perhaps TRBD2 as D (5 bases). Germline CDR1 and CDR2: SGHRS and YFSETQ. CDR3 length: 15 amino acids. V shed 2 bases and J shed 3 bases, with 11 bases lying between them. The CDR3 coding sequence is TGCGCCAGCAGCTTCCGAGGGATCGACACCGGGGAGCTGTTTTTT. Translating it yields CASSFRGIDTGELFF.

The chain links TRBV4-1 to TRBJ1-4; TRBD1 is a possible D gene (5 bases). Germline lookup yields CDR1 MGHRA and CDR2 YSYEKL. This CDR3 is 16 amino acids long. Deletions cut 1 base from V and 3 bases from J, with 12 bases between. Here the CDR3 reads CASSQVQSGANEKLFF. The CDR3 DNA reads as TGCGCCAGCAGCCAAGTCCAATCGGGGGCTAATGAAAAACTGTTTTTT.

On this clone: At the DNA level, this CDR3 is encoded by other sequences in the same sample as well. The chain joins TRBV28 to TRBJ1-1; D is unclear. The CDR3 has 12 residues. Germline V CDR1 and CDR2: MDHEN, SYDVKM. Trimming cost V 4 bases and J 4 bases, with 7 bases left between them. CDR3: CASSSRGTEAFF. The CDR3 DNA reads as TGTGCCAGCAGTTCCCGGGGCACTGAAGCTTTCTTT.

The chain has TRBV10-2 and TRBJ2-6, with no clear D. CDR1 WSHSY and CDR2 SAAADI come from the germline V gene. The CDR3 sequence is 13 residues long. Trimming took 10 bases from V and 2 from J, leaving 9 bases between them. DNA of the CDR3: TGCGCCACCTTTCAACCTGGGGCCAACGTCCTGACTTTC. Amino acid sequence: CATFQPGANVLTF.

J is TRBJ2-3 and V is TRBV15, with a possible D match to TRBD1 (6 bases). This CDR3 is 15 amino acids long. Germline V CDR1 and CDR2: LNHNV, YYDKDF (reference sequence). V lost 7 bases and J lost 1, with 15 bases in between. The CDR3 DNA reads TGTGCCACCAACGACGAGACAGGAGGCACAGATACGCAGTATTTT. Its translation is CATNDETGGTDTQYF. The complete variable domain, with remaining parts taken from reference TRBV15 and TRBJ2-3, reads DAMVIQNPRYQVTQFGKPVTLSCSQTLNHNVMYWYQQKSSQAPKLLFHYYDKDFNNEADTPDNFQSRRPNTSFCFLDIRSPGLGDTAMYLCATNDETGGTDTQYFGPGTRLTVL.